The clone carrying this T cell receptor delta chain was counted a few times. What it binds is unknown. These data originate in a study of Vδ1+ human thymocytes. Sequences come from RNA converted to cDNA by reverse transcription. The CDR3 regions were amplified by multiplex PCR from V-gene primers to a constant-region primer. TCRdb fed the multiplex PCR reads into CATT to redo clone calling. The sample yields over 65,000 delta-chain clones, 30% to 40% seen once. Regarding the study as a whole: Highly polyclonal TRG and TRD repertoires with Gaussian CDR3 length distributions appeared in thymus.

The germline V gene has CDR1 TSWWSYY and CDR2 QGS. This CDR3 is 24 amino acids long. Losses at the gene ends were 1 base for V and 1 base for J; bases not matched to a gene: 29. This chain links TRDV1 with TRDJ1; 8 bases line up with TRDD3. The clonotype originates from a boy in the first two years of life who had congenital heart surgery. Sequencing was performed on Vdelta1+ gamma-delta thymocytes from the thymus. Described subset: FACS-sorted CD3+ TCRalphabeta- TCRVdelta1+ TCRVdelta2- thymocytes. CDR3 protein: CALGERGPHLLGVTGQYRTDKLIF. For the CDR3, the DNA is TGTGCTCTTGGGGAACGGGGTCCCCACTTACTGGGGGTCACGGGACAATACCGCACCGATAAACTCATCTTT.